These 20 T cell receptor beta chains share one sample of origin, sequenced in a study of CD8 T cells in Susac syndrome. RNA amounts of 0.5 to 1 ug underwent reverse transcription with random hexamers. TCRdb reprocessed the immunoSEQ multiplex PCR reads with MiXCR, giving one entry per CDR3 protein. Of about 100,000 distinct CDR3 sequences detected, roughly 93% appear once; the ten largest clones hold around 0.3%. The sample taken for sequencing was CD8+ T cells from PBMCs. Receptors originate from a human donor in good health.

The chain uses TRBV28 and TRBJ1-2; the D gene is possibly TRBD1 (6 bases). Deletions cut 8 bases from V and 3 bases from J, with 13 bases between. CDR3 length: 13 residues. Per germline, CDR1 MDHEN and CDR2 SYDVKM. The CDR3 region is CASRIQGHYGYTF. The CDR3 coding sequence is TGTGCCAGCCGTATACAGGGACACTATGGCTACACCTTC.

The chain carries TRBV9 and TRBJ2-1; TRBD1 might be the D (6 bases). CDR1 is SGDLS and CDR2 is YYNGEE in the germline V gene. This CDR3 is built from 13 residues. Trimming took 0 bases from V and 5 from J, leaving 6 bases between them. This CDR3 is CASSVDRDNEQFF. The CDR3 nucleotides are TGTGCCAGCAGCGTAGACAGGGACAATGAGCAGTTCTTC. Full variable domain (rest looked up from reference TRBV9 and TRBJ2-1): DSGVTQTPKHLITATGQRVTLRCSPRSGDLSVYWYQQSLDQGLQFLIQYYNGEERAKGNILERFSAQQFPDLHSELNLSSLELGDSALYFCASSVDRDNEQFFGPGTRLTVL.

The rearrangement joins TRBV5-4 to TRBJ2-1; D possibly matches TRBD1 or TRBD2 (5 bases each). Between the trimmed V and J ends, which lost 0 bases and 14 bases, there was a span of 9 bases. From germline, CDR1 is SGHNT and CDR2 YYREEE (reference sequence). This CDR3 spans 11 amino acids. The CDR3 here is CASSLGGSEFF. The CDR3 DNA is TGTGCCAGCAGCTTGGGGGGGTCGGAGTTCTTC.

The chain is built from TRBV27 and TRBJ2-5, with D unclear. V lost 2 bases, J lost 1 base, and 8 bases lay in between. Germline V lookup: CDR1 MNHEY, CDR2 SMNVEV (reference sequence). The CDR3 length is 14 residues. CDR3 nucleotides: TGTGCCAGCAGTTTAGCGCCCAGCCAAGAGACCCAGTACTTC. Its translation: CASSLAPSQETQYF.

The rearrangement uses TRBV2 and TRBJ1-2, with D tentatively TRBD1 (5 bases). CDR1 is SNHLY and CDR2 is FYNNEI in the germline V gene. CDR3 length: 16 residues. Trimming took 2 bases from V and 6 from J, leaving 19 bases between them. The CDR3 DNA sequence: TGTGCCAGCAGTGAATTTCTTCTGGGGACCATGGATGGCTACACCTTC. This codes for CASSEFLLGTMDGYTF.

The chain recombines TRBV7-3 with TRBJ2-1, with D tentatively TRBD1 (7 bases). Per the germline V gene, CDR1 is SGHTA and CDR2 is FQGTGA. The V end lost 2 bases, the J end lost 1 base, and 15 bases lay between the germline ends. CDR3 length equals 17 residues. CDR3 sequence (DNA): TGTGCCAGCAGCTTAGAAGGGGCAGGGGGGTCCTACAATGAGCAGTTCTTC. It translates to CASSLEGAGGSYNEQFF. Together with reference TRBV7-3 and TRBJ2-1, the CDR3 gives the full variable domain: GAGVSQTPSNKVTEKGKYVELRCDPISGHTALYWYRQSLGQGPEFLIYFQGTGAADDSGLPNDRFFAVRPEGSVSTLKIQRTERGDSAVYLCASSLEGAGGSYNEQFFGPGTRLTVL.

This clonotype was observed a handful of times. This chain joins TRBV7-3 and TRBJ2-3; 11 bases align to TRBD2. Germline values: CDR1 SGHTA, CDR2 FQGTGA. Germline trimming cut 5 bases from V and 4 bases from J; bases unmatched to any gene: 11. The CDR3 runs 17 residues. CDR3 region: CASSPGGLAGGPDTQYF. The CDR3 DNA reads as TGTGCCAGCAGCCCTGGTGGGCTAGCGGGGGGACCAGATACGCAGTATTTT.

The chain is built from TRBV20-1 and TRBJ2-5; 8 positions agree with TRBD2. Unmatched junction bases numbered 3, after V lost 2 bases and J lost 1 base. The CDR3 spans 14 residues. Per the germline V gene, CDR1 is DFQATT and CDR2 is SNEGSKA (reference sequence). CDR3: CSARNGGAQETQYF. The DNA for the CDR3 is TGCAGTGCTAGAAACGGGGGGGCCCAAGAGACCCAGTACTTC.

V is TRBV6-4 and J is TRBJ2-1; TRBD2 agrees at 7 bases. The CDR3 sequence is 13 residues long. Per the germline V gene, CDR1 is MRHNA and CDR2 is SNTAGT. V was pared by 5 bases and J by 8 bases, with 6 bases of the junction left unmatched. DNA of the CDR3: TGTGCCAGCAGTCGCGGGGGTGAGGATGAGCAGTTCTTC. This gives the protein CASSRGGEDEQFF.

The CDR3 sequence: CSVEDWRGQYNEQFF. CDR3 bases: TGCAGCGTTGAAGATTGGCGGGGGCAATACAATGAGCAGTTCTTC. V usage is TRBV29-1 and J usage is TRBJ2-1; weak D call: TRBD2 (7 bases). The CDR3 runs 15 residues. The V gene lost 0 bases and the J gene lost 4 bases, with 13 bases spanning the gap. Germline CDR1 is SQVTM and CDR2 is ANQGSEA.

The chain links TRBV29-1 to TRBJ2-7, with D possibly being TRBD1 (5 bases). The germline V and J ends were trimmed by 3 bases and 4 bases, with 7 bases remaining between them. Germline V lookup: CDR1 SQVTM, CDR2 ANQGSEA. The CDR3 is 11 amino acids. CDR3 amino acids: CSVEKGYEQYF. The CDR3 coding sequence is TGCAGCGTTGAGAAGGGGTACGAGCAGTACTTC.

The sample holds one count of this clonotype. The chain uses TRBV5-1 and TRBJ1-6; tentatively, D is TRBD1 (6 bases). The CDR3 sequence is 15 residues long. Trimming stripped 4 bases from V and 6 bases from J, with 14 bases between. Per the germline V gene, CDR1 is SGHRS and CDR2 is YFSETQ. The CDR3, as DNA: TGCGCCAGCAGCGGTGTACAGGGAGCTAATTCACCCCTCCACTTT. This encodes CASSGVQGANSPLHF.

The chain combines TRBV12-5 with TRBJ2-7; D remains ambiguous. The CDR3 covers 12 residues. V was clipped by 0 bases and J by 4 bases, with 4 bases between them. The V gene's germline CDR1 is LGHNT and CDR2 FRNRAP. The chain's CDR3 is CASGLVSYEQYF. The CDR3 bases are TGTGCTAGTGGTTTGGTAAGTTACGAGCAGTACTTC.

This clonotype was counted once. The gene calls are TRBV6-5 and TRBJ1-5; 8 bases map to TRBD1. The junction had 11 bases not matched to a gene; V was cut back by 5 bases and J by 5 bases. The CDR3 spans 16 residues. CDR1 and CDR2 (germline): MNHEY, SVGAGI. For the CDR3, the DNA is TGTGCCAGCAGTAACCCTGGACAGGGAGCCTATCAGCCCCAGCATTTT. As protein: CASSNPGQGAYQPQHF.

V is TRBV14 and J is TRBJ2-4; D may be TRBD2 (5 bases). Trimming removed 0 bases at V and 8 bases at J, with 8 bases between. The germline V gene encodes CDR1 SGHDN and CDR2 FVKESK. The CDR3 covers 13 residues. CDR3 sequence (DNA): TGTGCCAGCAGCCAAGAATACGGGGACATTCAGTACTTC. This sequence encodes CASSQEYGDIQYF.

The chain uses TRBV20-1 and TRBJ2-1; 7 nucleotides align to TRBD1. J gave up 0 bases and V 5 bases, and 7 bases lay outside the gene matches. Germline values: CDR1 DFQATT, CDR2 SNEGSKA (reference sequence). CDR3 length: 15 amino acids. CDR3 in DNA: TGCAGTGCTTTGACAGGGTTGAGCTCCTACAATGAGCAGTTCTTC. The encoded protein is CSALTGLSSYNEQFF.

The rearrangement uses TRBV9 and TRBJ1-2; a possible D gene is TRBD1 (6 bases). The CDR3 is made up of 13 amino acids. The V gene's germline CDR1 is SGDLS and CDR2 YYNGEE. Deletions cut 4 bases from V and 5 bases from J, with 12 bases between. Written as DNA, the CDR3 is TGTGCCAGCAGCCCCGGGGGGGCTTATGGCTACACCTTC. This codes for CASSPGGAYGYTF.

The V and J genes are TRBV14 and TRBJ2-1; TRBD1 matches 8 bases. This CDR3 contains 14 residues. V shed 7 bases and J 8 bases; nucleotides not matched to a gene: 10. Germline V gene data show CDR1 as SGHDN and CDR2 as FVKESK. CDR3 nucleotide sequence: TGTGCCAGCAAACGGCAGGGGGCTTACCATGAGCAGTTCTTC. Its translation is CASKRQGAYHEQFF.

The rearrangement links TRBV28 to TRBJ1-1, with TRBD1 matching 8 bases. Germline V gene sequence: CDR1 MDHEN, CDR2 SYDVKM. The CDR3 spans 14 residues. After removal of 9 bases from V and 5 bases from J, the junction contained 11 bases not matched to a gene. CDR3 sequence reads: CASWTGPGSTEAFF. DNA for the CDR3: TGTGCCAGTTGGACAGGGCCTGGTAGTACTGAAGCTTTCTTT.

V gene TRBV12-3 or TRBV12-4 combines with J gene TRBJ2-5; 9 nucleotides align to TRBD2. J gave up 1 base and V 3 bases, and 9 bases lay outside the gene matches. The CDR3 runs 17 residues. DNA for the CDR3: TGTGCCAGCAGTTTCGTGGCCAGCGGGGGGATCCAAGAGACCCAGTACTTC. This translates into CASSFVASGGIQETQYF.